This passage covers 10 T cell receptor beta chains from one sample sequenced in a study of OX40 agonist ivuxolimab in advanced cancers. Profiled with immunoSEQ multiplex PCR; TCRdb holds only in-frame clones, not every one. The sample has about 69,000 clones, roughly nine tenths seen once. Material: CD4+ or CD8+ T cells sorted from blood, obtained in a trial of the OX40 agonist ivuxolimab. These receptors all come from an adult with an advanced solid tumor such as melanoma, head and neck, liver or kidney cancer.

V usage is TRBV19 and J usage is TRBJ2-2, with D possibly being TRBD1 (5 bases). This CDR3 is built from 15 residues. V was clipped by 7 bases and J by 1 base, with 13 bases between them. Germline-derived CDR1 and CDR2 are LNHDA and SQIVND (reference sequence). The CDR3 spells CASKDRKKNTGELFF. In DNA, the CDR3 is TGTGCCAGTAAAGACAGAAAAAAGAACACCGGGGAGCTGTTTTTT.

V gene TRBV5-1 combines with J gene TRBJ1-1; TRBD1 aligns across 8 bases. The germline gives CDR1 SGHRS, CDR2 YFSETQ. V shed 4 bases and J 2 bases; nucleotides not matched to a gene: 7. This CDR3 is 15 amino acids long. The CDR3 DNA reads as TGCGCCAGCAGCCGACAGGGGATGGAAAACACTGAAGCTTTCTTT. Its protein is CASSRQGMENTEAFF. Complete variable domain (other parts from reference TRBV5-1 and TRBJ1-1): KAGVTQTPRYLIKTRGQQVTLSCSPISGHRSVSWYQQTPGQGLQFLFEYFSETQRNKGNFPGRFSGRQFSNSRSEMNVSTLELGDSALYLCASSRQGMENTEAFFGQGTRLTVV.

The CDR3 DNA follows: TGTGCCAGCGGGAGAGCGGGAATCGGTCCATACGAGCAGTACTTC. This codes for CASGRAGIGPYEQYF. The gene calls are TRBV6-5 and TRBJ2-7; 7 positions agree with TRBD2. Germline V gene lookup returns CDR1 MNHEY and CDR2 SVGAGI. The V and J ends lost 8 bases and 4 bases, in that order; junction bases with no gene match: 14. The CDR3 sequence is 15 residues long.

The V call is TRBV5-1, the J call TRBJ1-2; 9 bases agree with TRBD1. With V trimmed by 7 bases and J by 2 bases, 6 bases remained unmatched. The CDR3 sequence is 14 residues long. Germline CDR1 reads SGHRS; CDR2 reads YFSETQ. The CDR3 DNA follows: TGCGCCAGCGGGTCCGGGACAGGGAACTATGGCTACACCTTC. Its protein product is CASGSGTGNYGYTF.

The chain uses TRBV7-2 and TRBJ2-1, with D uncertain. Germline CDR1 reads SGHTA; CDR2 reads FQGNSA. The CDR3 covers 13 residues. The V gene lost 2 bases and the J gene lost 7 bases, with 9 bases spanning the gap. CDR3 coding DNA: TGTGCCAGCAGCTTATGGGCTGGGAATGAGCAGTTCTTC. This encodes CASSLWAGNEQFF.

This chain links TRBV19 with TRBJ1-6; D might be TRBD1 (5 bases). The V end was cut by 2 bases, the J end by 5 bases, with 7 bases between. The CDR3 is 14 residues long. CDR1 is LNHDA and CDR2 is SQIVND in the germline V gene (reference sequence). The CDR3 protein is CASSIWGNNSPLHF. The CDR3, as DNA: TGTGCCAGTAGTATATGGGGCAATAATTCACCCCTCCACTTT.

V gene TRBV6-5 combines with J gene TRBJ1-5; no reliable D call. CDR1 and CDR2 (germline): MNHEY, SVGAGI. The length of the CDR3 is 14 residues. Trimming took 1 base from V and 5 from J, leaving 9 bases between them. The CDR3 here is CASSYFRTDQPQHF. The CDR3 DNA is TGTGCCAGCAGTTACTTTCGGACCGATCAGCCCCAGCATTTT.

The chain carries TRBV28 and TRBJ1-5; no clear D. Deletions cut 6 bases from V and 0 bases from J, with 12 bases between. The germline gives CDR1 MDHEN, CDR2 SYDVKM. This CDR3 has 15 amino acids. CDR3 region: CASRPGDYSNQPQHF. DNA for the CDR3: TGTGCCAGCAGGCCGGGAGATTATAGCAATCAGCCCCAGCATTTT.

The chain carries TRBV12-5 and TRBJ1-5, with 8 bases aligning to TRBD1. The V segment lost 0 bases and the J segment 6 bases; nucleotides outside the gene matches: 10. CDR1 and CDR2 from the germline V gene are LGHNT and FRNRAP. This CDR3 contains 17 residues. This CDR3 reads CASGLVHSQGAVQPQHF. DNA for the CDR3: TGTGCTAGTGGTTTGGTACATAGTCAGGGGGCTGTTCAGCCCCAGCATTTT.

The chain combines TRBV7-2 with TRBJ2-5, with TRBD1 matching 8 bases. The CDR3 has 15 residues. In germline, CDR1 is SGHTA, CDR2 FQGNSA. The V and J ends lost 5 bases and 5 bases, in that order; junction bases with no gene match: 10. The CDR3 sequence: CASSLGQGRWETQYF. The CDR3 bases are TGTGCCAGCAGCCTCGGACAGGGAAGATGGGAGACCCAGTACTTC.